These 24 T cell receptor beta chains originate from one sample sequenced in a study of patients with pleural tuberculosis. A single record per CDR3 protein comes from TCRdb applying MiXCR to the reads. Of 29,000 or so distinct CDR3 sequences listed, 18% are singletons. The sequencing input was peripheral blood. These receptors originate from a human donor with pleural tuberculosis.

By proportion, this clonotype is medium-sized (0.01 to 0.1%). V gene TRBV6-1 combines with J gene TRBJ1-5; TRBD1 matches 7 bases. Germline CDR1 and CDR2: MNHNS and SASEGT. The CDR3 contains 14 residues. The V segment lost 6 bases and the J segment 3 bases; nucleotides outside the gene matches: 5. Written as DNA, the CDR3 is TGTGCCAGCAGACCGGACAGGTACAATCAGCCCCAGCATTTT. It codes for CASRPDRYNQPQHF.

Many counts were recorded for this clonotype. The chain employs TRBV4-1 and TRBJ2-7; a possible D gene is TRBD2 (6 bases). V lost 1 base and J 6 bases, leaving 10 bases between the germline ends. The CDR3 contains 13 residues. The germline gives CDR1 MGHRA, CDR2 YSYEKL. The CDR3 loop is CASSQVSGGEQYF. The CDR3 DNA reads TGCGCCAGCAGCCAAGTATCCGGGGGCGAGCAGTACTTC.

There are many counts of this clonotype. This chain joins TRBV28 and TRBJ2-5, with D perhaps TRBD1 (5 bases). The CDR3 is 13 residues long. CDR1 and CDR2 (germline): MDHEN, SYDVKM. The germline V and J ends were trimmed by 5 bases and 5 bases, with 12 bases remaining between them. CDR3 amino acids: CASSPQVLETQYF. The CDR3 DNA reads TGTGCCAGCAGTCCACAGGTTTTGGAGACCCAGTACTTC.

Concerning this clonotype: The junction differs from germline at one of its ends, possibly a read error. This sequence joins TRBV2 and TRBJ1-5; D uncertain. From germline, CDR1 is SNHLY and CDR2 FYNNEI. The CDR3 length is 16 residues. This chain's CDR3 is CASSIESLRSNRPQHF. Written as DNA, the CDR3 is TGTGCCAGCAGTATAGAAAGCTTAAGGAGCAATCGGCCCCAGCATTTT.

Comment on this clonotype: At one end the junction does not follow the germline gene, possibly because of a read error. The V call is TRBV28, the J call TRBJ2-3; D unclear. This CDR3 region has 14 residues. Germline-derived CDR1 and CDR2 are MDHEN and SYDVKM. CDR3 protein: CTSSLSPGVGTQYF. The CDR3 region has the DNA TGTACCAGCAGTTTAAGCCCGGGTGTTGGTACGCAGTATTTT. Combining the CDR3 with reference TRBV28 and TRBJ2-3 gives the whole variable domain DVKVTQSSRYLVKRTGEKVFLECVQDMDHENMFWYRQDPGLGLRLIYFSYDVKMKEKGDIPEGYSVSREKKERFSLILESASTNQTSMYLCTSSLSPGVGTQYFGPGTRLTVL.

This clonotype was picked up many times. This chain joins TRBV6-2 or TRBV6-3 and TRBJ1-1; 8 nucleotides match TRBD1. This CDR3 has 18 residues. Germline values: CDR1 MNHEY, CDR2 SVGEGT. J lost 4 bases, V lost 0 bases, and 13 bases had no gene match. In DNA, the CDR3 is TGTGCCAGCAGTTACTCGAAGACAGGGGCCATTTTGATCACTGAAGCTTTCTTT. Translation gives CASSYSKTGAILITEAFF.

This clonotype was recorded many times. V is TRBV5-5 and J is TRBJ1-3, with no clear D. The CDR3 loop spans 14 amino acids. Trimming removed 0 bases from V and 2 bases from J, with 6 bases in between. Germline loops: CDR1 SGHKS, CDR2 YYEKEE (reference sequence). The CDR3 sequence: CASSLVVAGNTIYF. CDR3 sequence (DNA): TGTGCCAGCAGCTTGGTGGTGGCTGGAAACACCATATATTTT.

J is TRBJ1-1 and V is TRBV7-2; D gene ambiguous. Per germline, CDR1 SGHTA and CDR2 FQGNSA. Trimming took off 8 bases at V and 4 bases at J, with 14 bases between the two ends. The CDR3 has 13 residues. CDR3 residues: CASGQELGTEAFF. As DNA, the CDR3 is TGTGCCAGCGGCCAAGAACTGGGCACTGAAGCTTTCTTT.

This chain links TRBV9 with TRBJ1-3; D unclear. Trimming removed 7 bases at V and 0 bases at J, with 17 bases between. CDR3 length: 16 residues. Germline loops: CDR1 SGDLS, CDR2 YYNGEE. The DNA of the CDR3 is TGTGCCAGCGACGGAGGAAGGAGTACCTCTGGAAACACCATATATTTT. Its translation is CASDGGRSTSGNTIYF. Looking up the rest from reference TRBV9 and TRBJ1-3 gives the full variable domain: DSGVTQTPKHLITATGQRVTLRCSPRSGDLSVYWYQQSLDQGLQFLIQYYNGEERAKGNILERFSAQQFPDLHSELNLSSLELGDSALYFCASDGGRSTSGNTIYFGEGSWLTVV.

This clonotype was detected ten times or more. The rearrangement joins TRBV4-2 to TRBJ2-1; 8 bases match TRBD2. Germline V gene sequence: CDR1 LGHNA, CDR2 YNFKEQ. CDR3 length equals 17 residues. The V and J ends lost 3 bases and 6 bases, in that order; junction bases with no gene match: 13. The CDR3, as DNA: TGTGCCAGCAGCCAGAGGTCAACTGGCGGGGGGTCCAATGAGCAGTTCTTC. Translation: CASSQRSTGGGSNEQFF.

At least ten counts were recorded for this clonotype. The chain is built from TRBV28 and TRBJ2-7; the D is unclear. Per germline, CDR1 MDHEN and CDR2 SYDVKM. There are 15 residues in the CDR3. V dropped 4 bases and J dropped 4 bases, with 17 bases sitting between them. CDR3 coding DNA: TGTGCCAGCAGTTCAGGCGGAGAGGAAGAATACGAGCAGTACTTC. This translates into CASSSGGEEEYEQYF. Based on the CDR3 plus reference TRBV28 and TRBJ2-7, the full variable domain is DVKVTQSSRYLVKRTGEKVFLECVQDMDHENMFWYRQDPGLGLRLIYFSYDVKMKEKGDIPEGYSVSREKKERFSLILESASTNQTSMYLCASSSGGEEEYEQYFGPGTRLTVT.

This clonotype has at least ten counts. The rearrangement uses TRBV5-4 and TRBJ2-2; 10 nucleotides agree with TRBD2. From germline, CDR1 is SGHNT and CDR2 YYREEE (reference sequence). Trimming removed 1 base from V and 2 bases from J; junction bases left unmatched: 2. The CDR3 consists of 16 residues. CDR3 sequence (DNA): TGTGCCAGCAGCTTGAGGACTAGCGGAAACACCGGGGAGCTGTTTTTT. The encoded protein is CASSLRTSGNTGELFF.

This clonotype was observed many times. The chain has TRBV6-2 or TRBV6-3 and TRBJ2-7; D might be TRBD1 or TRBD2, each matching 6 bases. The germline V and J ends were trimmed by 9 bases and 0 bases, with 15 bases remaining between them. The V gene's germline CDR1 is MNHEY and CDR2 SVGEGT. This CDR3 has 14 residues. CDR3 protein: CARCAGEASYEQYF. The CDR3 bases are TGTGCCAGATGCGCAGGGGAGGCCTCCTACGAGCAGTACTTC.

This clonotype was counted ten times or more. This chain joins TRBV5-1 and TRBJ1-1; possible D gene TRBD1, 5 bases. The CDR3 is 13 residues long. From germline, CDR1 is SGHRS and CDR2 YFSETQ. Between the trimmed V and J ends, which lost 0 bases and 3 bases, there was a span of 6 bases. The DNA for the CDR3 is TGCGCCAGCAGCTTGGTGGGGGACACTGAAGCTTTCTTT. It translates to CASSLVGDTEAFF.

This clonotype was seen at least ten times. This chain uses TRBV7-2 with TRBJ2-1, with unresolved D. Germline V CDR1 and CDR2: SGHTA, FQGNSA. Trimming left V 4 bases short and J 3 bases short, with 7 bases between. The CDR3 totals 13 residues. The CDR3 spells CASSSPVYNEQFF. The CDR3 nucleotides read TGTGCCAGCAGCTCACCAGTCTACAATGAGCAGTTCTTC.

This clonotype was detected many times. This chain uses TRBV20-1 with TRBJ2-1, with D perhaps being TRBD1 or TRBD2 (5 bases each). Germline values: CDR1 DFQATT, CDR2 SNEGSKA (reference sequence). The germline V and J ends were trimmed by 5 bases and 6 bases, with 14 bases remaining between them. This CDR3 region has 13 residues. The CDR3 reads CSASRRGPNEQFF. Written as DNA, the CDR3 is TGCAGTGCTTCGCGCCGGGGCCCCAATGAGCAGTTCTTC.

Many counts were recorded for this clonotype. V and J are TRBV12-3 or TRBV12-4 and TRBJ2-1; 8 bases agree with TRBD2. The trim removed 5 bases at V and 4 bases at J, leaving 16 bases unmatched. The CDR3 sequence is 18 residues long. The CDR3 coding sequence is TGTGCCAGCAGTGGGGGGAGGGGGAGCGGGAGTAGTTACAATGAGCAGTTCTTC. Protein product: CASSGGRGSGSSYNEQFF.

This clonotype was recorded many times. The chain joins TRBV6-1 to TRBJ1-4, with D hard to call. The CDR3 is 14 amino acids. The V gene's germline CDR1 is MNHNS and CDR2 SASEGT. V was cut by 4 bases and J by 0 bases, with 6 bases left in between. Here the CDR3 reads CASSGGTTNEKLFF. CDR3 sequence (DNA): TGTGCCAGCAGTGGTGGGACAACTAATGAAAAACTGTTTTTT.

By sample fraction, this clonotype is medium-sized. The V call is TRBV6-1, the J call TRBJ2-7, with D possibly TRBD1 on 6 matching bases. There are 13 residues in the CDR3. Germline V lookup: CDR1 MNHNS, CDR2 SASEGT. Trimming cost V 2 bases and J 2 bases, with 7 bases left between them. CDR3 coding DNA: TGTGCCAGCAGTGAAAACAGGGCCTACGAGCAGTACTTC. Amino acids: CASSENRAYEQYF.

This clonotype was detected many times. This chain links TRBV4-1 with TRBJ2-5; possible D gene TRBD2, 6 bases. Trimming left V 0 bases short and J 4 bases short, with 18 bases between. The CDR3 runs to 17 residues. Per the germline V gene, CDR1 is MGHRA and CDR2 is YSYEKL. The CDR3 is CASSQEKRARRGETQYF. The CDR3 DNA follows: TGCGCCAGCAGCCAAGAGAAGCGGGCTAGACGAGGAGAGACCCAGTACTTC.

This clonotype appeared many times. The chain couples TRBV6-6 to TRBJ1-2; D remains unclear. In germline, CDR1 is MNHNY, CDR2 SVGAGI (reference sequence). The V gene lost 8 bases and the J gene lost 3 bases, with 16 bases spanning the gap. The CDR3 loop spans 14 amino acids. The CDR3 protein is CASSDAAAHYGYTF. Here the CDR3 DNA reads TGTGCCAGCTCGGATGCGGCCGCCCACTATGGCTACACCTTC.

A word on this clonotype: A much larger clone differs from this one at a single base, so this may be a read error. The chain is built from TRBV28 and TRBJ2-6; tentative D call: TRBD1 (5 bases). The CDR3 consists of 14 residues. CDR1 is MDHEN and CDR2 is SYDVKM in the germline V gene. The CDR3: CASISFSGASVLTF. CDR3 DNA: TGTGCCAGCATCAGTTTCTCTGGGGCCAGCGTCCTGACTTTC.

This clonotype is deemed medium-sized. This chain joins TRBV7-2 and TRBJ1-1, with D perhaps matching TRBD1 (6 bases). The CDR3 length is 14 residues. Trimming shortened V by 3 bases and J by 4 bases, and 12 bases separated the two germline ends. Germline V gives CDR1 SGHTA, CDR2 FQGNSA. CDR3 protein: CASSFAGQITEAFF. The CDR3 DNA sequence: TGTGCCAGCAGCTTCGCAGGACAGATCACTGAAGCTTTCTTT.

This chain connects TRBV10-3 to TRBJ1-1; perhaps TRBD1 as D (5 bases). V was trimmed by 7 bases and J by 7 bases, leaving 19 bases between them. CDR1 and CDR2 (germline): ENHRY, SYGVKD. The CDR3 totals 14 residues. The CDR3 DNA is TGTGCCATCACCTCCGGGGGACGGATGGATGAAGCTTTCTTT. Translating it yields CAITSGGRMDEAFF.